The rows below give T cell receptor beta chains drawn from one sample of a study of blood T cell repertoires in COVID-19. This table comes from immunoSEQ multiplex PCR, and its TCRdb copy is limited to in-frame clones, with some not included. Of 250,000 to 350,000 clones listed, roughly 88% are singletons. The sequencing input was peripheral blood. The receptor set was obtained from a woman in her twenties or thirties with active or convalescent COVID-19. Each CDR3 is given with its conserved first and last residue. D genes are given only for firm matches. Clone size is shown for a subset of rows, as once, few, many or a class of expanded clone.

V: TRBV29-1
J: TRBJ1-5
D: -
size: few
CDR3: CSVVMGGYNQPQHF
DNA: TGCAGCGTCGTAATGGGGGGGTACAATCAGCCCCAGCATTTT

V: TRBV15
J: TRBJ2-1
D: TRBD2
size: -
CDR3: CATSRGAGLDEQFF
DNA: TGTGCCACCAGCAGAGGAGCGGGGCTCGATGAGCAGTTCTTC

V: TRBV5-1
J: TRBJ2-5
D: -
size: -
CDR3: CASSQGRGRRDETQYF
DNA: TGCGCCAGCAGCCAGGGGAGGGGGAGGCGAGACGAGACCCAGTACTTC

V: TRBV27
J: TRBJ2-5
D: -
size: -
CDR3: CASSPAGYSERETQYF
DNA: TGTGCCAGCAGTCCGGCGGGTTACTCGGAGAGAGAGACCCAGTACTTC

V: TRBV5-1
J: TRBJ1-2
D: TRBD1
size: -
CDR3: CASSEGTGENYGYTF
DNA: TGCGCCAGCAGCGAGGGCACAGGGGAGAACTATGGCTACACCTTC

V: TRBV27
J: TRBJ2-1
D: TRBD2
size: once
CDR3: CASRLWGGSSYNEQFF
DNA: TGTGCCAGCAGGCTTTGGGGGGGTTCCTCCTACAATGAGCAGTTCTTC

V: TRBV30
J: TRBJ2-7
D: -
size: -
CDR3: CAWSVMVRPYEQYF
DNA: TGTGCCTGGAGTGTCATGGTGCGCCCCTACGAGCAGTACTTC

V: TRBV10-2
J: TRBJ1-5
D: TRBD1
size: -
CDR3: CASSAIQGGAQPQHF
DNA: TGCGCCAGCAGCGCGATACAGGGGGGGGCTCAGCCCCAGCATTTT

V: TRBV4-3
J: TRBJ2-5
D: TRBD2
size: -
CDR3: CASSQKHGTSGGLETQYF
DNA: TGCGCCAGCAGCCAAAAACACGGGACTAGCGGGGGGCTAGAGACCCAGTACTTC

V: TRBV10-3
J: TRBJ2-1
D: TRBD2
size: -
CDR3: CAISESVLAARSSYNEQFF
DNA: TGTGCCATCAGTGAGTCAGTACTAGCGGCCCGGAGCTCCTACAATGAGCAGTTCTTC

V: TRBV2
J: TRBJ2-7
D: -
size: -
CDR3: CASSEGQTYEQYF
DNA: TGTGCCAGCAGTGAAGGGCAGACCTACGAGCAGTACTTC

V: TRBV5-1
J: TRBJ1-1
D: -
size: -
CDR3: CASSTQGQGDTEAFF
DNA: TGCGCCAGCAGTACCCAGGGCCAAGGGGACACTGAAGCTTTCTTT

V: TRBV6-4
J: TRBJ1-6
D: -
size: -
CDR3: CASSDSGRSPLHF
DNA: TGTGCCAGCAGTGACTCGGGGAGGTCACCCCTCCACTTT

V: TRBV7-2
J: TRBJ1-6
D: -
size: -
CDR3: CASSLARQPVLHF
DNA: TGTGCCAGCAGCTTAGCCCGACAGCCGGTCCTCCACTTT

V: TRBV7-2
J: TRBJ2-5
D: TRBD2
size: few
CDR3: CASSLARGEETQYF
DNA: TGTGCCAGCAGCTTAGCCCGGGGGGAAGAGACCCAGTACTTC

V: TRBV15
J: TRBJ1-6
D: -
size: -
CDR3: CATSRGGSPSPLHF
DNA: TGTGCCACCAGCAGGGGAGGCAGCCCATCACCCCTCCACTTT

V: TRBV30
J: TRBJ1-2
D: TRBD1
size: -
CDR3: CAWRGQGSFGYTF
DNA: TGTGCCTGGAGGGGACAGGGCTCATTTGGCTACACCTTC

V: TRBV2
J: TRBJ1-2
D: TRBD1
size: -
CDR3: CASSPRTGIGYTF
DNA: TGTGCCAGCAGCCCCCGGACAGGGATCGGCTACACCTTC

V: TRBV18
J: TRBJ2-1
D: -
size: -
CDR3: CASSPRESYNEQFF
DNA: TGTGCCAGCTCACCACGGGAGTCCTACAATGAGCAGTTCTTC

V: TRBV3-1/TRBV3-2
J: TRBJ2-1
D: TRBD2
size: -
CDR3: CASSSYGAGVAYNEQFF
DNA: TGTGCCAGCAGCTCGTACGGGGCGGGAGTAGCCTACAATGAGCAGTTCTTC

V: TRBV11-1
J: TRBJ2-1
D: -
size: -
CDR3: CASSPRLGASYNEQFF
DNA: TGTGCCAGCAGCCCCCGGCTAGGGGCCTCGTACAATGAGCAGTTCTTC

V: TRBV30
J: TRBJ1-2
D: -
size: -
CDR3: CAWSPGSYGYTF
DNA: TGTGCCTGGAGTCCAGGCAGCTATGGCTACACCTTC

V: TRBV12-3/TRBV12-4
J: TRBJ1-2
D: -
size: -
CDR3: CASSSGWGYTF
DNA: TGTGCCAGCAGTTCCGGTTGGGGCTACACCTTC

V: TRBV11-3
J: TRBJ2-5
D: TRBD1
size: -
CDR3: CASSLGPGQEETQYF
DNA: TGTGCCAGCAGCTTAGGGCCGGGACAGGAAGAGACCCAGTACTTC

V: TRBV28
J: TRBJ1-6
D: -
size: -
CDR3: CASSEAGDSPLHF
DNA: TGTGCCAGCAGTGAGGCGGGAGATTCACCCCTCCACTTT

V: TRBV28
J: TRBJ1-5
D: -
size: -
CDR3: CASSPLGGAQPQHF
DNA: TGTGCCAGCAGTCCCCTAGGGGGGGCCCAGCCCCAGCATTTT

V: TRBV9
J: TRBJ2-3
D: TRBD1
size: -
CDR3: CASSARGQSTDTQYF
DNA: TGTGCCAGCAGCGCCAGGGGGCAGAGCACAGATACGCAGTATTTT

V: TRBV6-5
J: TRBJ1-2
D: -
size: -
CDR3: CASTLTNRLNYGYTF
DNA: TGTGCCAGCACGTTAACGAACAGGCTCAACTATGGCTACACCTTC

V: TRBV18
J: TRBJ1-4
D: TRBD1
size: -
CDR3: CASSPKGARGEKLFF
DNA: TGTGCCAGCTCACCGAAGGGGGCAAGAGGTGAAAAACTGTTTTTT

V: TRBV7-2
J: TRBJ2-5
D: TRBD2
size: once
CDR3: CASSLVTSGSQETQYF
DNA: TGTGCCAGCAGCTTAGTGACTAGCGGGTCACAAGAGACCCAGTACTTC

V: TRBV29-1
J: TRBJ2-2
D: TRBD1
size: -
CDR3: CSGGQGDTGELFF
DNA: TGCAGCGGAGGACAGGGTGACACCGGGGAGCTGTTTTTT

V: TRBV7-3
J: TRBJ2-1
D: TRBD2
size: -
CDR3: CASSLSSGGANEQFF
DNA: TGTGCCAGCAGCTTATCTAGCGGGGGGGCCAATGAGCAGTTCTTC

V: TRBV4-3
J: TRBJ2-2
D: TRBD1
size: -
CDR3: CASSQDVPGGRGELFF
DNA: TGCGCCAGCAGCCAAGATGTGCCAGGGGGCAGGGGGGAGCTGTTTTTT

V: TRBV29-1
J: TRBJ2-1
D: TRBD1
size: -
CDR3: CSTGTGGVEQFF
DNA: TGCAGCACCGGGACAGGGGGAGTTGAGCAGTTCTTC

V: TRBV28
J: TRBJ2-5
D: TRBD2
size: -
CDR3: CASSLGTTSGYQETQYF
DNA: TGTGCCAGCAGTTTAGGGACGACTAGCGGGTACCAAGAGACCCAGTACTTC

V: TRBV19
J: TRBJ1-2
D: -
size: -
CDR3: CASSIVGENYGYTF
DNA: TGTGCCAGTAGTATAGTCGGGGAGAACTATGGCTACACCTTC

V: TRBV19
J: TRBJ1-5
D: TRBD1
size: -
CDR3: CASTRGVAQPQHF
DNA: TGTGCCAGCACCAGGGGGGTTGCTCAGCCCCAGCATTTT

V: TRBV23-1
J: TRBJ2-1
D: TRBD1
size: -
CDR3: CASSQTNRDSSYNEQFF
DNA: TGCGCCAGCAGTCAGACTAACCGGGACAGCTCCTACAATGAGCAGTTCTTC

V: TRBV18
J: TRBJ2-3
D: TRBD2
size: -
CDR3: CASSPYDSSGGTDTQYF
DNA: TGTGCCAGCTCACCCTACGATTCTAGCGGGGGAACAGATACGCAGTATTTT

V: TRBV7-2
J: TRBJ2-7
D: -
size: -
CDR3: CASSPTYDRFSYEQYF
DNA: TGTGCCAGCAGCCCAACCTATGACAGGTTCTCCTACGAGCAGTACTTC

V: TRBV2
J: TRBJ1-2
D: TRBD1
size: -
CDR3: CASRPDRGNSGYTF
DNA: TGTGCCAGCAGACCCGACAGGGGGAACTCAGGCTACACCTTC

V: TRBV10-3
J: TRBJ1-2
D: -
size: -
CDR3: CAISTTGGASLYGYTF
DNA: TGTGCCATCAGCACCACTGGGGGGGCTTCACTCTATGGCTACACCTTC

V: TRBV7-2
J: TRBJ2-3
D: TRBD1
size: -
CDR3: CASSYPPGGLPDTQYF
DNA: TGTGCCAGCAGTTATCCCCCAGGGGGCCTCCCAGATACGCAGTATTTT

V: TRBV20-1
J: TRBJ2-7
D: TRBD1
size: -
CDR3: CSASSGQGRHEQYF
DNA: TGCAGTGCTAGTTCCGGACAGGGAAGGCACGAGCAGTACTTC

V: TRBV29-1
J: TRBJ1-1
D: -
size: -
CDR3: CSVRRDYNTEAFF
DNA: TGCAGCGTTAGACGGGATTATAACACTGAAGCTTTCTTT

V: TRBV5-1
J: TRBJ1-5
D: -
size: -
CDR3: CASSEGGNQPQHF
DNA: TGCGCCAGCAGTGAGGGCGGCAATCAGCCCCAGCATTTT

V: TRBV29-1
J: TRBJ2-7
D: -
size: -
CDR3: CSVVTVSYEQYF
DNA: TGCAGCGTTGTGACTGTCTCCTACGAGCAGTACTTC

V: TRBV6-5
J: TRBJ1-5
D: -
size: -
CDR3: CASSYNDRGAQHF
DNA: TGTGCCAGCAGTTACAACGACCGGGGGGCACAGCATTTT

V: TRBV10-3
J: TRBJ1-4
D: -
size: -
CDR3: CAISPGTKGEKLFF
DNA: TGTGCCATCAGTCCCGGGACAAAGGGAGAAAAACTGTTTTTT

V: TRBV25-1
J: TRBJ2-3
D: -
size: once
CDR3: CASSERGASSTDTQYF
DNA: TGTGCCAGCAGTGAACGGGGGGCCTCCAGCACAGATACGCAGTATTTT

V: TRBV11-2
J: TRBJ2-3
D: -
size: -
CDR3: CASSLDPRVIDTQYF
DNA: TGTGCCAGCAGCTTAGATCCTCGGGTTATAGATACGCAGTATTTT

V: TRBV6-2/TRBV6-3
J: TRBJ2-2
D: -
size: once
CDR3: CASSYSSGSGTGELFF
DNA: TGTGCCAGCAGTTACTCTAGCGGTTCGGGCACCGGGGAGCTGTTTTTT

V: TRBV4-2
J: TRBJ2-3
D: TRBD2
size: -
CDR3: CASSQEGLAGGTDTQYF
DNA: TGTGCCAGCAGCCAAGAAGGACTAGCGGGGGGAACAGATACGCAGTATTTT

V: TRBV4-3
J: TRBJ1-2
D: -
size: -
CDR3: CASSQDGAGRDGYTF
DNA: TGCGCCAGCAGCCAAGATGGGGCAGGGCGAGATGGCTACACCTTC